Below are 26 T cell receptor beta chains sequenced from a single sample in a study of T cell responses to AZD1222 COVID-19 vaccine. Generated by immunoSEQ multiplex PCR, the TCRdb table keeps only in-frame clones and is missing some. The sample lists some 150,000 clones, 85% occurring once. Sequenced material: peripheral blood, taken 28 days after the second dose of the MenACWY control vaccine. Every receptor here comes from an adult who received the MenACWY meningococcal vaccine as a control.

The chain recombines TRBV3-1 (or the pseudogene TRBV3-2) with TRBJ1-1; D not certain. V was cut by 2 bases and J by 6 bases, with 10 bases left in between. This CDR3 region has 13 residues. CDR1 and CDR2 from the germline V gene are LGHDT and YNNKEL (reference sequence). CDR3 in amino acids: CASSQLHKAEAFF. The CDR3 coding sequence is TGTGCCAGCAGCCAACTCCACAAGGCTGAAGCTTTCTTT.

This clone was counted only a few times. The chain couples TRBV6-5 to TRBJ1-2, with a weak D call TRBD1 (6 bases). The CDR3 runs 15 residues. Germline V gene data show CDR1 as MNHEY and CDR2 as SVGAGI. V was shortened by 6 bases and J by 8 bases, with 22 bases between the two germline ends. CDR3 protein: CASRPDRNGLGGYTF. As DNA, the CDR3 is TGTGCCAGCAGGCCCGACAGGAACGGGCTTGGAGGCTACACCTTC.

This clone occurred a few times. The chain has TRBV28 and TRBJ1-2; possibly TRBD1 for D (5 bases). Looked up from germline, CDR1 is MDHEN and CDR2 is SYDVKM. The length of the CDR3 is 14 residues. The ends were cut back, 5 bases at V and 8 bases at J, with 18 bases in the middle. CDR3 residues: CASSPAGPSRGYTF. As DNA, the CDR3 is TGTGCCAGCAGTCCCGCGGGACCTAGTCGGGGCTACACCTTC.

The gene calls are TRBV5-6 and TRBJ1-2, with D possibly being TRBD1 (6 bases). Germline lookup yields CDR1 SGHDT and CDR2 YYEEEE. There are 15 residues in the CDR3. V lost 4 bases and J 4 bases, leaving 17 bases between the germline ends. CDR3 sequence: CASSPSGVLIYGYTF. The CDR3 nucleotides read TGTGCCAGCAGCCCCTCAGGGGTTCTCATCTATGGCTACACCTTC.

The rearrangement joins TRBV7-8 to TRBJ1-6, with a tentative D call TRBD1 (5 bases). Germline CDR1 is SGHVS and CDR2 is FQNEAQ. This CDR3 contains 14 residues. V lost 5 bases, J lost 11 bases, and 16 bases lay in between. CDR3 region: CASSVGDGEAPLHF. DNA of the CDR3: TGTGCCAGCAGCGTCGGGGACGGCGAGGCACCCCTCCACTTT.

In DNA form, the CDR3 reads TGTGCCAGCAGCTTGCTGACAGGGGGAGCCGGGGAGCTGTTTTTT. It yields the protein CASSLLTGGAGELFF. The rearrangement uses TRBV5-4 and TRBJ2-2; TRBD1 aligns across 9 bases. The germline CDR1 and CDR2 sequences are SGHNT and YYREEE (reference sequence). J lost 6 bases, V lost 1 base, and 4 bases had no gene match. The length of the CDR3 is 15 residues.

Of note for this clone: This sample also contains other DNA sequences that code for the same CDR3. This sequence joins TRBV5-1 and TRBJ1-2; D gene ambiguous. The CDR3 extends over 13 amino acids. Germline V gene lookup returns CDR1 SGHRS and CDR2 YFSETQ. Trimming cost V 0 bases and J 2 bases, with 5 bases left between them. CDR3 protein: CASSLGQNYGYTF. The CDR3 DNA reads TGCGCCAGCAGCTTGGGGCAGAACTATGGCTACACCTTC.

The chain carries TRBV5-4 and TRBJ2-1, with D maybe TRBD1 (6 bases). The CDR3 length is 15 residues. Germline V gene lookup returns CDR1 SGHNT and CDR2 YYREEE (reference sequence). The V gene lost 0 bases and the J gene lost 1 base, with 8 bases spanning the gap. The CDR3 loop reads CASSLDRVSYNEQFF. In DNA, the CDR3 is TGTGCCAGCAGCTTGGACAGGGTATCCTACAATGAGCAGTTCTTC.

The chain recombines TRBV7-2 with TRBJ2-3; D may be TRBD1 (5 bases). The germline V gene encodes CDR1 SGHTA and CDR2 FQGNSA. The CDR3 has 15 residues. Trimming took off 2 bases at V and 3 bases at J, with 12 bases between the two ends. The CDR3: CASSLSRVDTDTQYF. The CDR3, as DNA: TGTGCCAGCAGCTTAAGCAGGGTTGATACAGATACGCAGTATTTT. The complete variable domain, with remaining parts taken from reference TRBV7-2 and TRBJ2-3, reads GAGVSQSPSNKVTEKGKDVELRCDPISGHTALYWYRQSLGQGLEFLIYFQGNSAPDKSGLPSDRFSAERTGGSVSTLTIQRTQQEDSAVYLCASSLSRVDTDTQYFGPGTRLTVL.

The chain links TRBV5-4 to TRBJ2-3, with 13 bases matching TRBD2. The CDR3 has 15 amino acids. Germline V gene data show CDR1 as SGHNT and CDR2 as YYREEE (reference sequence). The ends lost 4 bases at V and 3 bases at J; junction bases unmatched: 2. The CDR3 sequence: CASSTSGGATDTQYF. CDR3 nucleotide sequence: TGTGCCAGCAGCACTAGCGGGGGGGCTACAGATACGCAGTATTTT.

The V gene is TRBV2, the J gene TRBJ1-1; weak D call: TRBD1 (5 bases). CDR1 SNHLY and CDR2 FYNNEI come from the germline V gene. Deletions cut 10 bases from V and 1 base from J, with 13 bases between. This CDR3 region has 13 residues. CDR3: CAIGEDTNTEAFF. The CDR3 nucleotides are TGTGCCATAGGGGAAGATACGAACACTGAAGCTTTCTTT.

This rearrangement joins TRBV7-9 to TRBJ2-1, with D unresolved. The CDR3 consists of 17 residues. The V gene lost 0 bases and the J gene lost 4 bases, with 16 bases spanning the gap. The V gene's germline CDR1 is SEHNR and CDR2 FQNEAQ (reference sequence). This CDR3 is CASSLAFDRSAYNEQFF. DNA for the CDR3: TGTGCCAGCAGCTTAGCGTTCGATCGGAGCGCATACAATGAGCAGTTCTTC. Full variable domain (outside the CDR3, taken from reference TRBV7-9 and TRBJ2-1): DTGVSQNPRHKITKRGQNVTFRCDPISEHNRLYWYRQTLGQGPEFLTYFQNEAQLEKSRLLSDRFSAERPKGSFSTLEIQRTEQGDSAMYLCASSLAFDRSAYNEQFFGPGTRLTVL.

The chain couples TRBV14 to TRBJ1-4; no reliable D call. The CDR3 extends over 15 amino acids. The V gene's germline CDR1 is SGHDN and CDR2 FVKESK. The ends were cut back, 0 bases at V and 7 bases at J, with 12 bases in the middle. CDR3 nucleotides: TGTGCCAGCAGCCAAGAGTCAGCAAGGGTTGAAAAACTGTTTTTT. It codes for CASSQESARVEKLFF.

The chain combines TRBV25-1 with TRBJ2-3; D uncertain. The CDR3 consists of 12 residues. The germline V and J ends were trimmed by 5 bases and 2 bases, with 5 bases remaining between them. Germline loops: CDR1 MGHDK, CDR2 SYGVNS. The CDR3 DNA follows: TGTGCCAGCAGTTGGGACACAGATACGCAGTATTTT. Translating gives CASSWDTDTQYF. The whole variable domain, remainder taken from reference TRBV25-1 and TRBJ2-3, is EADIYQTPRYLVIGTGKKITLECSQTMGHDKMYWYQQDPGMELHLIHYSYGVNSTEKGDLSSESTVSRIRTEHFPLTLESARPSHTSQYLCASSWDTDTQYFGPGTRLTVL.

This clone was seen a few times. This chain uses TRBV6-4 with TRBJ2-6; D might be TRBD1 (5 bases). V was pared by 5 bases and J by 2 bases, with 10 bases between. Germline V lookup: CDR1 MRHNA, CDR2 SNTAGT. The CDR3 is 15 residues long. The CDR3 nucleotides read TGTGCCAGCAGTCCAGGGTCGGCTGGGGCCAACGTCCTGACTTTC. Translating it yields CASSPGSAGANVLTF.

This clone was seen more than once but under ten times. The chain combines TRBV4-3 with TRBJ1-2; no clear D gene. Germline V gene sequence: CDR1 LGHNA, CDR2 YSLEER. This CDR3 has 15 residues. The V end lost 3 bases, the J end lost 1 base, and 12 bases lay between the germline ends. The CDR3 DNA is TGCGCCAGCAGCCATACTAGGACGGATAACTATGGCTACACCTTC. It is translated as CASSHTRTDNYGYTF.

The rearrangement joins TRBV5-1 to TRBJ1-2, with 8 bases lining up with TRBD1. CDR1 SGHRS and CDR2 YFSETQ come from the germline V gene. V was clipped by 0 bases and J by 9 bases; unmatched bases: 7. This CDR3 region has 14 residues. The CDR3 DNA is TGCGCCAGCAGCTTGGGACAGGGGAGGGGAAGCTACACCTTC. Translation: CASSLGQGRGSYTF.

This chain uses TRBV11-2 with TRBJ1-2, with D hard to call. CDR3 length: 13 amino acids. In germline, CDR1 is SGHAT, CDR2 FQNNGV. V lost 6 bases and J 2 bases, leaving 10 bases between the germline ends. CDR3 region: CASRGLSNYGYTF. CDR3 coding DNA: TGTGCCAGCAGAGGCCTTAGCAACTATGGCTACACCTTC.

V is TRBV6-2 or TRBV6-3 and J is TRBJ1-5; D might be TRBD1 (5 bases). This CDR3 contains 12 residues. Germline V gives CDR1 MNHEY, CDR2 SVGEGT. The V gene lost 7 bases and the J gene lost 11 bases, with 15 bases spanning the gap. CDR3 sequence: CASTPRQGAQHF. The DNA of the CDR3 is TGTGCCAGCACCCCCCGCCAAGGGGCCCAGCATTTT.

This clone appeared once. V is TRBV9 and J is TRBJ1-5; maybe TRBD1 (5 bases). The germline CDR1 and CDR2 sequences are SGDLS and YYNGEE. The CDR3 sequence is 15 residues long. The V end was cut by 3 bases, the J end by 4 bases, with 14 bases between. DNA of the CDR3: TGTGCCAGCAGCGCTGGGGGAGGGATGAATCAGCCCCAGCATTTT. Protein: CASSAGGGMNQPQHF.

This sequence joins TRBV5-4 and TRBJ1-1; possible D gene TRBD1, 5 bases. The V end was cut by 4 bases, the J end by 3 bases, with 13 bases between. Per germline, CDR1 SGHNT and CDR2 YYREEE (reference sequence). The CDR3 length is 14 residues. CDR3 in amino acids: CASSRGGWDTEAFF. The CDR3, as DNA: TGTGCCAGCAGCCGTGGGGGGTGGGACACTGAAGCTTTCTTT.

This chain joins TRBV6-5 and TRBJ2-7, with 8 positions matching TRBD1. The CDR3 consists of 15 residues. Per the germline V gene, CDR1 is MNHEY and CDR2 is SVGAGI. V lost 2 bases, J lost 3 bases, and 6 bases stayed unmatched. CDR3 residues: CASSYGGQGGYEQYF. The CDR3 nucleotides read TGTGCCAGCAGTTACGGAGGACAGGGAGGCTACGAGCAGTACTTC.

The chain couples TRBV7-2 to TRBJ2-1, with 12 nucleotides matching TRBD2. V was pared by 5 bases and J by 8 bases, with 7 bases of the junction left unmatched. Germline loops: CDR1 SGHTA, CDR2 FQGNSA. The CDR3 loop spans 15 amino acids. CDR3 residues: CASSRASGREYEQFF. CDR3 in DNA: TGTGCCAGCAGCAGGGCTAGCGGGAGGGAGTATGAGCAGTTCTTC.

This clone has a single count. The chain has TRBV27 and TRBJ2-3; D call uncertain. The V and J ends lost 2 bases and 2 bases respectively, with 5 bases between them. Germline loops: CDR1 MNHEY, CDR2 SMNVEV (reference sequence). The CDR3 sequence is 13 residues long. DNA for the CDR3: TGTGCCAGCAGTTTACCAAACACAGATACGCAGTATTTT. Its translation: CASSLPNTDTQYF.

The chain uses TRBV18 and TRBJ1-5, with 9 bases aligning to TRBD1. After removal of 3 bases from V and 5 bases from J, the junction contained 5 bases not matched to a gene. Germline V CDR1 and CDR2: KGHSH, LQKENI. The CDR3 runs to 15 residues. The CDR3 region is CASSPGQGLYQPQHF. In nucleotides, the CDR3 is TGTGCCAGCTCACCGGGACAGGGACTCTATCAGCCCCAGCATTTT.

V and J are TRBV2 and TRBJ1-6, with 9 nucleotides matching TRBD1. The ends lost 5 bases at V and 7 bases at J; junction bases unmatched: 6. CDR3 size: 15 residues. Germline lookup yields CDR1 SNHLY and CDR2 FYNNEI. CDR3 in amino acids: CASSLTGGENSPLHF. The CDR3 nucleotides are TGTGCCAGCAGTTTGACAGGGGGAGAAAATTCACCCCTCCACTTT.